This TCR beta chain was recovered during a study of blood T cell repertoires in COVID-19. Looking at the study overall: The United States, Italy and Spain supplied acute and convalescent COVID-19 samples. T cells, B-cell-depleted T cells, or PBMCs supplied cDNA or gDNA.

Original handling: Researchers report that nucleated cell counts were estimated from reference gene primer amplification. Assay used: immunoSEQ multiplex PCR; TCRdb lists only in-frame clones, some missing. That table gives V, J and clone size, and the DNA gave D and trimming. The table has 95,000 to 150,000 clones, approximately 92% seen once. The V gene's germline CDR1 is SGHTA and CDR2 FQGTGA. This CDR3 contains 15 residues. J gave up 8 bases and V 5 bases, and 10 bases lay outside the gene matches. The sequence came from a man between 65 and 85 years old with active or convalescent COVID-19. The rearrangement links TRBV7-3 to TRBJ2-1; TRBD1 aligns across 9 bases. The sample consisted of peripheral blood. Here the CDR3 DNA reads TGTGCCAGCAGCCCACAGGGACAGGGTGGGTATGAGCAGTTCTTC. It specifies CASSPQGQGGYEQFF.